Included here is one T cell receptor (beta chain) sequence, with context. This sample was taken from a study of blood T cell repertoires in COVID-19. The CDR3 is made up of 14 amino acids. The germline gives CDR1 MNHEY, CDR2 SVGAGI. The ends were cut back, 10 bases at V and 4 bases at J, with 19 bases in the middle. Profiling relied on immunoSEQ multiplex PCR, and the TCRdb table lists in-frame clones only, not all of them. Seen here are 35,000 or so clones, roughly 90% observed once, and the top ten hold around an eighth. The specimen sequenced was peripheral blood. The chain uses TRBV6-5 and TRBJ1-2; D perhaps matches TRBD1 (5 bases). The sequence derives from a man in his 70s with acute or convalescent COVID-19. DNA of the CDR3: TGTGCCACAAGCCCGACAGTTTCGAGCTATGGCTACACCTTC. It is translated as CATSPTVSSYGYTF.